Each of the 8 T cell receptor beta chains below was sequenced from the same sample in a study of spatial heterogeneity in lung cancer. Each CDR3 protein is one row after TCRdb ran MiXCR on the 5' RACE reads. In the table there are tens of thousands of distinct CDR3 sequences, approximately 12% of which are singletons. The time point here: sample taken at primary tumor resection. The input for sequencing was PBMCs, taken at surgery. The receptors were gathered from a male donor with early-stage non-small cell lung cancer.

The genes are TRBV3-1 and TRBJ2-1; 8 bases are a match to TRBD2. The length of the CDR3 is 14 residues. V lost 2 bases and J lost 9; bases outside the gene matches: 6. Germline CDR1 and CDR2: LGHDT and YNNKEL (reference sequence). The chain's CDR3 is CASSQHGLASEQFF. The CDR3 bases are TGTGCCAGCAGCCAACACGGACTAGCTTCTGAGCAGTTCTTC.

The chain recombines TRBV18 with TRBJ2-1, with TRBD1 identical over 7 bases. Germline V gene data show CDR1 as KGHSH and CDR2 as LQKENI. V was pared by 3 bases and J by 6 bases, with 2 bases of the junction left unmatched. The CDR3 length is 13 residues. CDR3 DNA: TGTGCCAGCTCACCCAGGGACAGCAATGAGCAGTTCTTC. Amino acid sequence: CASSPRDSNEQFF.

This clonotype occurred a few times. A junction boundary mismatches the germline segment, possibly from a read error. V usage is TRBV12-3 or TRBV12-4 and J usage is TRBJ2-4; 11 nucleotides agree with TRBD2. This CDR3 comprises 15 residues. Written as DNA, the CDR3 is TGTGCCAGCGGTTTAGCGGGGGGGTTAAAAAACATTCAGTACTTC. It codes for CASGLAGGLKNIQYF.

This clonotype has more than one count but fewer than ten. The rearrangement uses TRBV4-3 and TRBJ2-7, with 8 bases that match TRBD1. V gave up 4 bases and J gave up 4 bases; unmatched junction bases: 9. Germline CDR1 is LGHNA and CDR2 is YSLEER. This CDR3 contains 15 residues. The CDR3 nucleotides are TGCGCCAGCAGCCCCGGACAGGGAACGGGGTACGAGCAGTACTTC. Amino acid sequence: CASSPGQGTGYEQYF.

This clonotype was seen at least ten times. V gene TRBV29-1 combines with J gene TRBJ2-7; D remains unclear. The CDR3 length is 12 residues. The V gene's germline CDR1 is SQVTM and CDR2 ANQGSEA. V lost 4 bases and J 4 bases, leaving 11 bases between the germline ends. In nucleotides, the CDR3 is TGCAGCGTTGGGCCGTTGGGTTACGAGCAGTACTTC. The encoded protein is CSVGPLGYEQYF.

This clonotype was observed a handful of times. The rearrangement joins TRBV28 to TRBJ1-5; D unresolved. This CDR3 has 16 residues. The germline V gene has CDR1 MDHEN and CDR2 SYDVKM. With 4 bases removed from V and 0 bases from J, the gap between germline ends came to 13 bases. For the CDR3, the DNA is TGTGCCAGCAGTTCGCCCGCGGGAGCTAGCAATCAGCCCCAGCATTTT. This gives the protein CASSSPAGASNQPQHF.

The CDR3 loop reads CASSISGRAGNIQYF. The CDR3 DNA reads TGTGCCAGCAGCATTAGCGGGAGGGCCGGAAACATTCAGTACTTC. This sequence joins TRBV9 and TRBJ2-4; 11 positions agree with TRBD2. After removal of 4 bases from V and 6 bases from J, the junction contained 6 bases not matched to a gene. CDR3 length: 15 residues. Germline V gives CDR1 SGDLS, CDR2 YYNGEE.

The chain is built from TRBV7-2 and TRBJ1-1, with no clear D. This CDR3 is 14 amino acids long. The germline gives CDR1 SGHTA, CDR2 FQGNSA. Deletions cut 7 bases from V and 0 bases from J, with 12 bases between. The CDR3 is CASTPPAMNTEAFF. CDR3 nucleotide sequence: TGTGCCAGCACTCCTCCCGCAATGAACACTGAAGCTTTCTTT. Based on the CDR3 plus reference TRBV7-2 and TRBJ1-1, the full variable domain is GAGVSQSPSNKVTEKGKDVELRCDPISGHTALYWYRQSLGQGLEFLIYFQGNSAPDKSGLPSDRFSAERTGGSVSTLTIQRTQQEDSAVYLCASTPPAMNTEAFFGQGTRLTVV.